These 9 T cell receptor beta chains came from one sample sequenced in a study of T cell changes during pregnancy in multiple sclerosis. Sequenced by immunoSEQ multiplex PCR; TCRdb stores in-frame clones only, minus some. Counted here are more than 60,000 clones, roughly nine tenths occurring once; the ten biggest clones make up roughly 0.3%. The source material was CD4+ T cells from peripheral blood mononuclear cells, sampled in the third trimester of pregnancy. All receptors come from a female donor in good health, enrolled as a control in a pregnancy study.

The rearrangement joins TRBV4-3 to TRBJ2-3; D is ambiguous. The CDR3 sequence is 16 residues long. Germline V gives CDR1 LGHNA, CDR2 YSLEER. Trimming shortened V by 0 bases and J by 1 base, and 11 bases separated the two germline ends. CDR3 loop: CASSQDLGSGTDTQYF. CDR3 bases: TGCGCCAGCAGCCAAGATCTCGGGTCCGGCACAGATACGCAGTATTTT.

The rearrangement uses TRBV6-4 and TRBJ2-1; D perhaps matches TRBD2 (6 bases). Deletions cut 0 bases from V and 0 bases from J, with 6 bases between. This CDR3 is built from 15 residues. Germline CDR1 MRHNA, CDR2 SNTAGT. The DNA of the CDR3 is TGTGCCAGCAGTGACTCTAGCGGCTCCTACAATGAGCAGTTCTTC. Translating it yields CASSDSSGSYNEQFF.

The rearrangement links TRBV11-3 to TRBJ1-2; 7 bases are shared with TRBD1. The CDR3 runs to 14 residues. V trimming: 5 bases; J trimming: 2 bases; junction bases outside the gene matches: 5. The germline V gene has CDR1 SGHNT and CDR2 YENEEA. CDR3 in amino acids: CASSHGQANYGYTF. The CDR3 DNA follows: TGTGCCAGCAGCCACGGACAGGCAAACTATGGCTACACCTTC.

The rearrangement uses TRBV6-5 and TRBJ2-7; weak D call: TRBD1 (5 bases). CDR3 length: 13 residues. Per the germline V gene, CDR1 is MNHEY and CDR2 is SVGAGI. V lost 5 bases and J 6 bases, leaving 14 bases between the germline ends. The CDR3: CASSIPQGSEQYF. Written as DNA, the CDR3 is TGTGCCAGCAGTATTCCGCAGGGTTCCGAGCAGTACTTC.

V usage is TRBV7-6 and J usage is TRBJ2-7; D not resolved. V was shortened by 4 bases and J by 6 bases, with 7 bases between the two germline ends. The CDR3 has 11 amino acids. Germline CDR1 SGHVS, CDR2 FNYEAQ. In DNA form, the CDR3 reads TGTGCCAGCAGCTCGCTCGGCGAGCAGTACTTC. It codes for CASSSLGEQYF.

The rearrangement joins TRBV18 to TRBJ2-5; D gene unclear. Between the trimmed V and J ends, which lost 3 bases and 1 base, there was a span of 9 bases. Germline CDR1 KGHSH, CDR2 LQKENI. CDR3 length equals 14 residues. The CDR3: CASSPASTQETQYF. The CDR3 DNA sequence: TGTGCCAGCTCACCTGCGAGCACCCAAGAGACCCAGTACTTC.

Only one count was recorded for this clone. The gene calls are TRBV21-1 and TRBJ2-7; TRBD1 is the table's D call, not checked against the DNA. TRBV21-1 is termed a pseudogene. This CDR3 is 15 amino acids long. The CDR3 DNA reads TGTGCCTCCAGGGGGTCTACGCGGCTGGACTACGAGCAGTACTTC. This codes for CASRGSTRLDYEQYF.

This clone appeared a single time. The V call is TRBV7-9, the J call TRBJ2-3; 7 bases fit TRBD1. Trimming took 5 bases from V and 4 from J; bases not matched to a gene: 9. Germline V gene sequence: CDR1 SEHNR, CDR2 FQNEAQ (reference sequence). The CDR3 has 15 residues. The CDR3 coding sequence is TGTGCCAGCAGCCCAACAGGGGTTCTGGCAGATACGCAGTATTTT. Protein sequence: CASSPTGVLADTQYF.

The J gene is TRBJ1-1, the V gene TRBV18; no reliable D call. Germline loops: CDR1 KGHSH, CDR2 LQKENI. This CDR3 is built from 13 residues. Trimming left V 6 bases short and J 0 bases short, with 8 bases between. The CDR3 nucleotides read TGTGCCAGCTCGGCAGATTTGAACACTGAAGCTTTCTTT. Translating gives CASSADLNTEAFF. The entire variable domain, with the rest obtained from reference TRBV18 and TRBJ1-1, is as follows: NAGVMQNPRHLVRRRGQEARLRCSPMKGHSHVYWYRQLPEEGLKFMVYLQKENIIDESGMPKERFSAEFPKEGPSILRIQQVVRGDSAAYFCASSADLNTEAFFGQGTRLTVV.